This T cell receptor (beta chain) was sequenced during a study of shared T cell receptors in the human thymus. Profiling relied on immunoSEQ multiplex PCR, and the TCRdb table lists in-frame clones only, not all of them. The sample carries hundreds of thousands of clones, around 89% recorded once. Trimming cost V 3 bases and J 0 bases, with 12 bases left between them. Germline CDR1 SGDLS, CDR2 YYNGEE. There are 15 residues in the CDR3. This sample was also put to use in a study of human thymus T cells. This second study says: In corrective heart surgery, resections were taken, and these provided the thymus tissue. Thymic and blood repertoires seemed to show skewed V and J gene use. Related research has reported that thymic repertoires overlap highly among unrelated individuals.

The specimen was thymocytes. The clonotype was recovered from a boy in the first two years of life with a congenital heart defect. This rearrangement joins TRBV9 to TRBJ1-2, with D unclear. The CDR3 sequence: CASSAYSVANYGYTF. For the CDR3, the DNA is TGTGCCAGCAGCGCCTACAGTGTAGCTAACTATGGCTACACCTTC.